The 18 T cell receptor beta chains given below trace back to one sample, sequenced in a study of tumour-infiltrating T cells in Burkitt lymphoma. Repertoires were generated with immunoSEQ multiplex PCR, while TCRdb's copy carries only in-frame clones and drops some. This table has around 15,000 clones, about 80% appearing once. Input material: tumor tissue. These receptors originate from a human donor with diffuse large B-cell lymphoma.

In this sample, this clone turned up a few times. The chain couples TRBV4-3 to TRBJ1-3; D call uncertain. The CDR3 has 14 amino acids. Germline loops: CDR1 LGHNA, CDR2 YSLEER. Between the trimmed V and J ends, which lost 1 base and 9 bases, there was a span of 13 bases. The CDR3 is CASSQGGRLGTIYF. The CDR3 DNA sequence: TGCGCCAGCAGCCAAGGAGGGAGACTGGGCACCATATATTTT.

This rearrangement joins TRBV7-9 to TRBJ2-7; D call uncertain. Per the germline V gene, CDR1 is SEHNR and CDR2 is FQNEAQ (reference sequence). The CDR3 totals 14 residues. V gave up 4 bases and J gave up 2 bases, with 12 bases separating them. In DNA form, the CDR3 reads TGTGCCAGCAGCTCGGAGCGCGAAACCTACGAGCAGTACTTC. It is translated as CASSSERETYEQYF.

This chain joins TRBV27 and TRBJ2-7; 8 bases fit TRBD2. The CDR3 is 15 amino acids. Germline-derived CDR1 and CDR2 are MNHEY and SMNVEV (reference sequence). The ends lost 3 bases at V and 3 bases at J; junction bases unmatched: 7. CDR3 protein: CASSLGIAGIYEQYF. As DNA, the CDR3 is TGTGCCAGCAGTTTGGGGATAGCGGGGATCTACGAGCAGTACTTC.

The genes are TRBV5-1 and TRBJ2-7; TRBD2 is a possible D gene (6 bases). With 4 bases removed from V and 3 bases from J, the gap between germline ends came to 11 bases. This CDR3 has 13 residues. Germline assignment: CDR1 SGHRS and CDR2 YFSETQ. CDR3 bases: TGCGCCAGCAGCACGGGACTCAACTACGAGCAGTACTTC. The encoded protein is CASSTGLNYEQYF.

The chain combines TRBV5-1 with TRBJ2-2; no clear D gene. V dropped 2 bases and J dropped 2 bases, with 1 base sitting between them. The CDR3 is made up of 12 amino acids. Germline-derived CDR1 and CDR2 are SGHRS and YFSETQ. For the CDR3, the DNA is TGCGCCAGCAGCTTTAACACCGGGGAGCTGTTTTTT. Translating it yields CASSFNTGELFF.

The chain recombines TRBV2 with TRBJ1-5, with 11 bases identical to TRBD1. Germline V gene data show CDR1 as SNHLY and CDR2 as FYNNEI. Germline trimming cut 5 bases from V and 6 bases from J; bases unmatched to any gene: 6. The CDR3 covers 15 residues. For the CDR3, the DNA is TGTGCCAGCAGTACGGACAGGGGGCAAGGTCAGCCCCAGCATTTT. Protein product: CASSTDRGQGQPQHF.

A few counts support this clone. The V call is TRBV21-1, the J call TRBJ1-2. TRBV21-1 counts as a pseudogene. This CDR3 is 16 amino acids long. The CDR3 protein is CASSKACGSCLYGYTF. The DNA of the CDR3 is TGTGCCAGCAGCAAAGCTTGCGGCAGTTGCCTTTATGGCTACACCTTC.

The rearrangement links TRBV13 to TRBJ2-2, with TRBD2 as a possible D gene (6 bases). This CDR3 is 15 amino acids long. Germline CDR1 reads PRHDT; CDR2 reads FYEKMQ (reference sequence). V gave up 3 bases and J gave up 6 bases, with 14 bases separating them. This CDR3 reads CASSFWRGAAGELFF. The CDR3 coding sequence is TGTGCCAGCAGCTTTTGGCGGGGCGCAGCCGGGGAGCTGTTTTTT.

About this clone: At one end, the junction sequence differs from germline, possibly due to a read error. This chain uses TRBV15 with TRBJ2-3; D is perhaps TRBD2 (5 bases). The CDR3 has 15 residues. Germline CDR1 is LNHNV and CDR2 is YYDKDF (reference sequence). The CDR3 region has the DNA TGTGCCACCAGCAGACCCCCGCCTAGCAGAGATACGCAGTATTTT. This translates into CATSRPPPSRDTQYF.

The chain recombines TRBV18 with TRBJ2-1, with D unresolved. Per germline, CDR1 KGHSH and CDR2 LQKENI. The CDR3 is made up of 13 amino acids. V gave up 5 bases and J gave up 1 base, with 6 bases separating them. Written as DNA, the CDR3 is TGTGCCAGCTCAATCGATTCCTACAATGAGCAGTTCTTC. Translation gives CASSIDSYNEQFF.

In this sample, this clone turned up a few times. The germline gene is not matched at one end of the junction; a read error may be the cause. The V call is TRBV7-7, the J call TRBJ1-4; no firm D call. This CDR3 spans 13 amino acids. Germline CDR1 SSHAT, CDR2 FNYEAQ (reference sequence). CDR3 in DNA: TGTGCTAGCAGCTCCACCCCACAAGAAAAACTGTTTTTT. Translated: CASSSTPQEKLFF.

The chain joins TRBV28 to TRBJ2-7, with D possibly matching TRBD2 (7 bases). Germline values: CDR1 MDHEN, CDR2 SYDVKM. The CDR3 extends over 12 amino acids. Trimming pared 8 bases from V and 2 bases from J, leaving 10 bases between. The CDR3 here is CASGGAAYEQYF. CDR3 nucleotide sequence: TGTGCCAGCGGGGGGGCCGCCTACGAGCAGTACTTC.

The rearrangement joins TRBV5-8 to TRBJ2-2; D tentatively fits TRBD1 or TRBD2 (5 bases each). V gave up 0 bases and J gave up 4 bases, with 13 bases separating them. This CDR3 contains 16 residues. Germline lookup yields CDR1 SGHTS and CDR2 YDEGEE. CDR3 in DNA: TGTGCCAGCAGCTTGGTTTTCGGGACGGGCACCGGGGAGCTGTTTTTT. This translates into CASSLVFGTGTGELFF.

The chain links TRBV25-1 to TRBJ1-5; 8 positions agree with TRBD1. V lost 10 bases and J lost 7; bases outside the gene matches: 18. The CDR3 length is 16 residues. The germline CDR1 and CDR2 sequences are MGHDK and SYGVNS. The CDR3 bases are TGTGCCACCCCGGGACAGGCTCGTTTCGACAGGCAGCCCCAGCATTTT. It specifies CATPGQARFDRQPQHF.

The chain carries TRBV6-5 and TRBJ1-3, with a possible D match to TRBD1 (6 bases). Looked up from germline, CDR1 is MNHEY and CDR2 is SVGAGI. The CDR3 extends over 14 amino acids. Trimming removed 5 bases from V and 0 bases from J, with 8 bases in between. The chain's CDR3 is CASSTGISGNTIYF. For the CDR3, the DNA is TGTGCCAGCAGTACAGGGATCTCTGGAAACACCATATATTTT.

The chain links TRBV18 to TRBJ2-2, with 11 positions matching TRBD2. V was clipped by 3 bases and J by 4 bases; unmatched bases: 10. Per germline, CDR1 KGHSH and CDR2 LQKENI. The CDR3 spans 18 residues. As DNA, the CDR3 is TGTGCCAGCTCACCGTTTCTAGCGGGGGGAAACTTCACCGGGGAGCTGTTTTTT. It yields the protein CASSPFLAGGNFTGELFF.

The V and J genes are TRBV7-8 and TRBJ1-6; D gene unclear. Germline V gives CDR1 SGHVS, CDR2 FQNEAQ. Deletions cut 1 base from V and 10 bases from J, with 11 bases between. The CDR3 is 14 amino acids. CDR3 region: CASSLGQGGSPLHF. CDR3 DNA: TGTGCCAGCAGCTTAGGACAAGGTGGCTCACCCCTCCACTTT.

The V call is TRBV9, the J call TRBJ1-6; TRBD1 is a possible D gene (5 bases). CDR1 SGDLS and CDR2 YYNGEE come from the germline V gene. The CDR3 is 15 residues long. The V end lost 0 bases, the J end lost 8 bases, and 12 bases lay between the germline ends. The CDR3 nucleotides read TGTGCCAGCAGCGTAGCGGGTAGGGGTTATTCACCCCTCCACTTT. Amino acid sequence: CASSVAGRGYSPLHF.